This T cell receptor (beta chain) was sequenced for a study of shared clonotypes between healthy human individuals. V trimming: 3 bases; J trimming: 5 bases; junction bases outside the gene matches: 2. The CDR3 contains 13 residues. CDR1 SNHLY and CDR2 FYNNEI come from the germline V gene. Some clones are missing from TCRdb's copy, which holds only in-frame ones; the method was immunoSEQ multiplex PCR. Among about 530,000 clones listed, roughly 85% were seen once. The source material was PBMCs. This TCR came from a middle-aged woman in good health. Some clones in this sample may be carry-over from other donors' samples. The chain joins TRBV2 to TRBJ1-2, with TRBD1 matching over 8 bases. For the CDR3, the DNA is TGTGCCAGCAGTGAGGACAGGGAATATGGCTACACCTTC. Its translation is CASSEDREYGYTF.